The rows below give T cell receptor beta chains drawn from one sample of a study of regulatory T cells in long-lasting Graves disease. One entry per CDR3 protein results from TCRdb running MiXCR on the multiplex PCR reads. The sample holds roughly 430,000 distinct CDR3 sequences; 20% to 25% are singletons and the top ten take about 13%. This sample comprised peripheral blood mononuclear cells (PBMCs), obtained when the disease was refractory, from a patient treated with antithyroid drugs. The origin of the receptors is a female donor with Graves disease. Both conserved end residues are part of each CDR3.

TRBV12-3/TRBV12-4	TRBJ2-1	CASRTASGGTYNEQFF
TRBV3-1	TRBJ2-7	CASSQDSGMAYEQYF
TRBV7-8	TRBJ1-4	CASSLNRDRKNEKLFF
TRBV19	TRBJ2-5	CASTTGGPRETQYF
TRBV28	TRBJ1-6	CASSLPTGVKFHF
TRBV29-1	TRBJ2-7	CSASGTGDEQYF
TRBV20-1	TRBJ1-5	CSARDGPRAYSNQPQHF
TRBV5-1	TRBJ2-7	CASSAFTGNLEQYF
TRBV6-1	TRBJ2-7	CASRTGLYEQYF
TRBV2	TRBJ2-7	CASSEGLARSYEQYF
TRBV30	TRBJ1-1	CAWSPKPGTRNTEAFF
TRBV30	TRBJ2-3	CARDRDLDRGTQYF
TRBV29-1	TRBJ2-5	CSVVPEREGRETQYF
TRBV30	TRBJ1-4	CAWHDGSNEKLFF
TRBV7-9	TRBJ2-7	CASSQEFSYEQYF
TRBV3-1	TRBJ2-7	CASSLDRPGYEQYF
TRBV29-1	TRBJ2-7	CSVDGLAGTTYEQYF
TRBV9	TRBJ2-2	CASSVVSANTGELFF
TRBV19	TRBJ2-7	CASSSPGGESSYEQYF
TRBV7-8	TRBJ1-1	CASSRLAEAFF
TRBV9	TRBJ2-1	CASSVLAGVSEQFF
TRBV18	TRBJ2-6	CASSDRLTSGANVLTF
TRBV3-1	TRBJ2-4	CASSQPGQGNIQYF
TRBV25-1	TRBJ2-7	CASSEMRQAYEQYF
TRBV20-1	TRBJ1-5	CSARGLKSNQPQHF
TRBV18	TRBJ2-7	CASSPLARSYEQYF
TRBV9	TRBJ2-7	CASSVEGTGGYEQYF
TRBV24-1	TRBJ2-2	CATSDPHWERDNTGELFF
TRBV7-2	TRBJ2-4	CASSPGGASLGAKNIQYF
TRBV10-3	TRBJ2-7	CAIRQGYEQYF
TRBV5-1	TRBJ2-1	CASWADNEQFF
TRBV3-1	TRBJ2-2	CASSQVLVDRVTGELFF
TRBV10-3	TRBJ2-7	CAIRDSSYEQYF
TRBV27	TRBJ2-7	CASSLVGTSTDEQYF
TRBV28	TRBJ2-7	CASSFNAYEQYF
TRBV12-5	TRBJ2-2	CASGFQARQGEPGELFF
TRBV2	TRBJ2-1	CASSDPPRQSEQFF
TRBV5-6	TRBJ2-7	CASSLGGATYEQYF
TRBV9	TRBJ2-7	CASSPRGTSGYEQYF
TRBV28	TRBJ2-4	CASSFRPGQGIGAKNIQYF
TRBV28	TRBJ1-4	CASSQDSLKEKLFF
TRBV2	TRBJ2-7	CASSKGRGYEQYF
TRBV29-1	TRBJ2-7	CSALTGGVPYEQYF
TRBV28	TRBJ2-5	CASSTRDPQGGWETQYF
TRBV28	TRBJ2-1	CASSSLGTGEDNEQFF
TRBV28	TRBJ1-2	CASSLWGQGALNYGYTF
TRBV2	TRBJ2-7	CASSLQRGWYEQYF
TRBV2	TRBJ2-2	CASRSGTGTGELFF
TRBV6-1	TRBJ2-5	CASTRQGGGETQYF
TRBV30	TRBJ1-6	CAWSARGRRPDSPLHF
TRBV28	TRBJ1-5	CASSFSQPQHF
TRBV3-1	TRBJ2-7	CASRSTGNPYEQYF
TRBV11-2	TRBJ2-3	CASSLVVQSTDTQYF
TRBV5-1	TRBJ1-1	CASSLDQGRTEAFF
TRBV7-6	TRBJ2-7	CASSLHSPSSYEQYF
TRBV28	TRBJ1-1	CASSLFGRRGTEAFF
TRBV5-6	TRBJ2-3	CASSLVGLAGARGTDTQYF
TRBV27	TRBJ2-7	CASSFAAYNEQYF
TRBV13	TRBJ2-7	CASSKRPPGQGLYEQYF
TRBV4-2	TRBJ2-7	CASSQPILAGGGQGEQYF